A selection of T cell receptor beta chains follows, all from one sample in a study of CD8 T cells in Susac syndrome. TCRdb called the immunoSEQ multiplex PCR reads again in MiXCR, with one record for every CDR3 protein. The table has over 150,000 distinct CDR3 sequences, about 95% seen once; the top ten hold under 0.095%. The sample taken for sequencing was CD4+ T cells from PBMCs. These receptors were obtained from a human donor with multiple sclerosis. The CDR3 runs from the conserved cysteine through the conserved F or W. The order of the fields is V gene, J gene, D gene, clone size, CDR3 DNA, CDR3 protein. A D gene is named only where the DNA matches it firmly. Clone size, where shown, is once, few, many, or a class for clones that have expanded.

V gene: TRBV29-1
J gene: TRBJ2-4
D gene: .
clone size: .
CDR3 DNA: TGCAGCGTTGAAATAGCGGCCAAAAACATTCAGTACTTC
CDR3 protein: CSVEIAAKNIQYF

V gene: TRBV5-4
J gene: TRBJ1-1
D gene: .
clone size: .
CDR3 DNA: TGTGCCAGCAGCTACGACGGGGTTTCGGGTGAAGCTTTCTTT
CDR3 protein: CASSYDGVSGEAFF

V gene: TRBV11-2
J gene: TRBJ2-1
D gene: .
clone size: once
CDR3 DNA: TGTGCCAGCAGCTTAATCGGGACCATCAATGAGCAGTTCTTC
CDR3 protein: CASSLIGTINEQFF

V gene: TRBV29-1
J gene: TRBJ2-5
D gene: TRBD1
clone size: .
CDR3 DNA: TGCAGCGTCCGACAGGGGTCCGACGAGACCCAGTACTTC
CDR3 protein: CSVRQGSDETQYF

V gene: TRBV29-1
J gene: TRBJ2-2
D gene: .
clone size: .
CDR3 DNA: TGCAGCGTTGAAAAGGGGCGCACCGGGGAGCTGTTTTTT
CDR3 protein: CSVEKGRTGELFF

V gene: TRBV29-1
J gene: TRBJ1-1
D gene: .
clone size: .
CDR3 DNA: TGCAGCGTCTCTTGGAGGATAACCGAGACTGAAGCTTTCTTT
CDR3 protein: CSVSWRITETEAFF

V gene: TRBV5-1
J gene: TRBJ2-1
D gene: .
clone size: once
CDR3 DNA: TGCGCCAGCAGCCCGCGGGGGACAGGTGAACGCTCCTACAATGAGCAGTTCTTC
CDR3 protein: CASSPRGTGERSYNEQFF

V gene: TRBV20-1
J gene: TRBJ1-2
D gene: TRBD1
clone size: .
CDR3 DNA: TGCAGTGCGGGTGGACAGGGAGATAGAACGGGCTACACCTTC
CDR3 protein: CSAGGQGDRTGYTF

V gene: TRBV29-1
J gene: TRBJ2-7
D gene: TRBD2
clone size: once
CDR3 DNA: TGCAGCACTTGGACTAGCGGGAGGACCTCCTACGAGCAGTACTTC
CDR3 protein: CSTWTSGRTSYEQYF

V gene: TRBV20-1
J gene: TRBJ1-2
D gene: TRBD1
clone size: .
CDR3 DNA: TGCAGTGCTAGAGCCCGGGACAGGGATTCACTCTATGGCTACACCTTC
CDR3 protein: CSARARDRDSLYGYTF

V gene: TRBV20-1
J gene: TRBJ2-5
D gene: TRBD1
clone size: once
CDR3 DNA: TGCAGTGCCCACCCTCCCGGGCAGGGGGCAAGGGAGACCCAGTACTTC
CDR3 protein: CSAHPPGQGARETQYF

V gene: TRBV9
J gene: TRBJ1-1
D gene: TRBD1
clone size: .
CDR3 DNA: TGTGCCAGCAGCGGCTCGGACAGGGCGGCCACTGAAGCTTTCTTT
CDR3 protein: CASSGSDRAATEAFF

V gene: TRBV18
J gene: TRBJ1-1
D gene: .
clone size: .
CDR3 DNA: TGTGCCAGCTCACACGACTTGGCGGCGGACACTGAAGCTTTCTTT
CDR3 protein: CASSHDLAADTEAFF

V gene: TRBV7-9
J gene: TRBJ1-6
D gene: .
clone size: .
CDR3 DNA: TGTGCCAGCAGCTCGTTCCGGGCCCCCCTTTGGGACCGCTATTCACCCCTCCACTTT
CDR3 protein: CASSSFRAPLWDRYSPLHF

V gene: TRBV20-1
J gene: TRBJ1-5
D gene: .
clone size: .
CDR3 DNA: TGCAGTGCTAGAATGGGACCTAATCAGCCCCAGCATTTT
CDR3 protein: CSARMGPNQPQHF

V gene: TRBV10-3
J gene: TRBJ2-1
D gene: .
clone size: .
CDR3 DNA: TGTGCCATCAGGGCCCCGTCGGACGGGGAGCAGTTCTTC
CDR3 protein: CAIRAPSDGEQFF

V gene: TRBV29-1
J gene: TRBJ2-3
D gene: .
clone size: .
CDR3 DNA: TGCAGCTCGAAGAAGCCCCCAGTCAGCACAGATACGCAGTATTTT
CDR3 protein: CSSKKPPVSTDTQYF

V gene: TRBV4-2
J gene: TRBJ2-1
D gene: .
clone size: .
CDR3 DNA: TGTGCCAGCAGCCAAGATGAGGGTCGGGCTCAGTACAATGAGCAGTTCTTC
CDR3 protein: CASSQDEGRAQYNEQFF

V gene: TRBV7-9
J gene: TRBJ1-2
D gene: .
clone size: .
CDR3 DNA: TGTGCCAGCAGCACTTGGACAGCCCGGGCGAACTATGGCTACACCTTC
CDR3 protein: CASSTWTARANYGYTF

V gene: TRBV19
J gene: TRBJ2-1
D gene: TRBD1
clone size: once
CDR3 DNA: TGTGCCACTGCGTCCGGGACAGGGGTCAATGAGCAGTTCTTC
CDR3 protein: CATASGTGVNEQFF

V gene: TRBV6-5
J gene: TRBJ2-3
D gene: .
clone size: .
CDR3 DNA: TGTGCCAGCAGTTATCGGGGGACAAGCTCAGATACGCAGTATTTT
CDR3 protein: CASSYRGTSSDTQYF

V gene: TRBV27
J gene: TRBJ2-7
D gene: TRBD2
clone size: .
CDR3 DNA: TGTGCCAGCAGTGGCTTAGCGGGAGGAGACTACGAGCAGTACTTC
CDR3 protein: CASSGLAGGDYEQYF

V gene: TRBV14
J gene: TRBJ1-6
D gene: .
clone size: .
CDR3 DNA: TGTGCCAGCAGCCAAGGGTCCGATTCACCCCTCCACTTT
CDR3 protein: CASSQGSDSPLHF

V gene: TRBV12-3/TRBV12-4
J gene: TRBJ2-7
D gene: .
clone size: .
CDR3 DNA: TGTGCCAGCAGTCCATACCCAGGGTACTACTACGAGCAGTACTTC
CDR3 protein: CASSPYPGYYYEQYF

V gene: TRBV30
J gene: TRBJ1-1
D gene: .
clone size: .
CDR3 DNA: TGTGCCTGGACCCAACGGGGGTGGGCTGAAGCTTTCTTT
CDR3 protein: CAWTQRGWAEAFF

V gene: TRBV5-1
J gene: TRBJ2-6
D gene: TRBD1
clone size: .
CDR3 DNA: TGCGCCAGCAGCCCGACAGGGGGTTCTGGGGCCAACGTCCTGACTTTC
CDR3 protein: CASSPTGGSGANVLTF

V gene: TRBV24-1
J gene: TRBJ2-3
D gene: TRBD2
clone size: .
CDR3 DNA: TGTGCCACCAGTGATTTGACAGGTGGACTAGCGGTAGATACGCAGTATTTT
CDR3 protein: CATSDLTGGLAVDTQYF

V gene: TRBV15
J gene: TRBJ1-5
D gene: .
clone size: .
CDR3 DNA: TGTGCCACCAGCAGAGGTTTGGGGGAGGGTAGCCAGCCCCAGCATTTT
CDR3 protein: CATSRGLGEGSQPQHF

V gene: TRBV24-1
J gene: TRBJ2-1
D gene: .
clone size: .
CDR3 DNA: TGTGCCACCAGTCAATCACATAGGCGAGTCAATGAGCAGTTCTTC
CDR3 protein: CATSQSHRRVNEQFF

V gene: TRBV27
J gene: TRBJ2-1
D gene: TRBD2
clone size: .
CDR3 DNA: TGTGCCAGCAGTTTCGGGACTATTTTTCTTGAGCAGTTCTTC
CDR3 protein: CASSFGTIFLEQFF

V gene: TRBV25-1
J gene: TRBJ1-6
D gene: .
clone size: .
CDR3 DNA: TGTGCCACCCGTGACAGGAATTCACCCCTCCACTTT
CDR3 protein: CATRDRNSPLHF

V gene: TRBV5-6
J gene: TRBJ2-4
D gene: TRBD1
clone size: .
CDR3 DNA: TGTGCCAGCAGCAGCCGGGACAGAGAAAACATTCAGTACTTC
CDR3 protein: CASSSRDRENIQYF

V gene: TRBV3-1
J gene: TRBJ1-2
D gene: .
clone size: .
CDR3 DNA: TGTGCCAGCAGCTCTCGGACGGTTTCCATCTATGGCTACACCTTC
CDR3 protein: CASSSRTVSIYGYTF

V gene: TRBV29-1
J gene: TRBJ2-5
D gene: .
clone size: .
CDR3 DNA: TGCAGCGTTGACAGGTTGGGGGCACGGGAGACCCAGTACTTC
CDR3 protein: CSVDRLGARETQYF

V gene: TRBV3-1
J gene: TRBJ2-3
D gene: TRBD1
clone size: .
CDR3 DNA: TGTGCCAGCAGCCAAGAGGACAGGGCCCCGACGCAGTATTTT
CDR3 protein: CASSQEDRAPTQYF

V gene: TRBV24-1
J gene: TRBJ2-1
D gene: TRBD1
clone size: few
CDR3 DNA: TGTGCCACCAGTGATCCTGGACAGGGGGCAGGGAATGAGCAGTTCTTC
CDR3 protein: CATSDPGQGAGNEQFF

V gene: TRBV12-3/TRBV12-4
J gene: TRBJ1-2
D gene: TRBD1
clone size: .
CDR3 DNA: TGTGCCAGCAGTCCGAGACAGGGTTGGGACTTGAACTATGGCTACACCTTC
CDR3 protein: CASSPRQGWDLNYGYTF

V gene: TRBV12-3/TRBV12-4
J gene: TRBJ2-2
D gene: TRBD2
clone size: .
CDR3 DNA: TGTGCCAGCACTGCGGGAGGCGGCGGCGGGGAGCTGTTTTTT
CDR3 protein: CASTAGGGGGELFF

V gene: TRBV20-1
J gene: TRBJ2-7
D gene: TRBD1
clone size: .
CDR3 DNA: TGCAGTGCTAGAGGGATAATCGGACAGGGGGACATCTCCTACGAGCAGTACTTC
CDR3 protein: CSARGIIGQGDISYEQYF

V gene: TRBV30
J gene: TRBJ1-5
D gene: TRBD1
clone size: .
CDR3 DNA: TGTGCCTGGACGGCCGGTACAGGGGGCTACCAGCCCCAGCATTTT
CDR3 protein: CAWTAGTGGYQPQHF

V gene: TRBV5-1
J gene: TRBJ1-4
D gene: TRBD1
clone size: .
CDR3 DNA: TGCGCCAGCAGCTTCGGGACAGGGTTGGGCGAAAAACTGTTTTTT
CDR3 protein: CASSFGTGLGEKLFF

V gene: TRBV7-9
J gene: TRBJ2-6
D gene: TRBD2
clone size: .
CDR3 DNA: TGTGCCAGCAGCTTAGTAGCGGGAAGTGGGGCCAACGTCCTGACTTTC
CDR3 protein: CASSLVAGSGANVLTF

V gene: TRBV7-6
J gene: TRBJ1-5
D gene: .
clone size: .
CDR3 DNA: TGTGCCAGCAGCTTAGAAGCCAGCCTCGAGGGGGCCCAGCATTTT
CDR3 protein: CASSLEASLEGAQHF

V gene: TRBV29-1
J gene: TRBJ2-2
D gene: .
clone size: once
CDR3 DNA: TGCAGCGTCGGGGCCCGGAACACCGGGGAGCTGTTTTTT
CDR3 protein: CSVGARNTGELFF

V gene: TRBV3-1
J gene: TRBJ1-2
D gene: TRBD1
clone size: .
CDR3 DNA: TGTGCCAGCAGCCCCGGGACAGGGAGTACTCGGGGCTACACCTTC
CDR3 protein: CASSPGTGSTRGYTF

V gene: TRBV29-1
J gene: TRBJ2-3
D gene: TRBD2
clone size: once
CDR3 DNA: TGCAGCGTTGTAGCGGGAGAGTGGCGAGATACGCAGTATTTT
CDR3 protein: CSVVAGEWRDTQYF